Following are 21 T cell receptor beta chains from one sample sequenced in a study of post-analysis software for immune sequencing data. General observations from the study: Patients used about 5 TRBV segments, including TRBV5-6, TRBV5-1 and TRBV20-1, more often than controls.

Researchers reported that TCR beta cDNA libraries carried unique molecular identifiers. TCRdb reprocessed the PCR reads via MiXCR and lists one record per CDR3 protein. The sample carries hundreds of thousands of distinct CDR3 sequences, approximately 34% recorded once. These receptors have no known antigen. Sequenced: blood. The origin of the receptors is a girl aged 10 to 17 with multiple sclerosis.

V is TRBV7-2 and J is TRBJ2-1, with TRBD2 matching over 10 bases. The CDR3 spans 16 residues. CDR1 and CDR2 (germline): SGHTA, FQGNSA. V lost 1 base to trimming and J lost 7 bases; unmatched junction nucleotides: 7. CDR3 sequence reads: CASSLDASGRGNEQFF. As DNA, the CDR3 is TGTGCCAGCAGCTTAGATGCTAGCGGGAGAGGGAATGAGCAGTTCTTC.

This clonotype was seen just once. J is TRBJ1-1 and V is TRBV5-1, with TRBD1 as a possible D gene (5 bases). Trimming removed 0 bases from V and 5 bases from J, with 11 bases in between. The CDR3 spans 14 residues. Germline loops: CDR1 SGHRS, CDR2 YFSETQ. CDR3 residues: CASSLGSGPTEAFF. The CDR3 DNA is TGCGCCAGCAGCTTGGGTTCGGGGCCGACTGAAGCTTTCTTT. Together with reference TRBV5-1 and TRBJ1-1, the CDR3 gives the full variable domain: KAGVTQTPRYLIKTRGQQVTLSCSPISGHRSVSWYQQTPGQGLQFLFEYFSETQRNKGNFPGRFSGRQFSNSRSEMNVSTLELGDSALYLCASSLGSGPTEAFFGQGTRLTVV.

This clonotype was observed at least ten times. This chain links TRBV7-2 with TRBJ2-7, with D perhaps matching TRBD2 (5 bases). Germline CDR1 SGHTA, CDR2 FQGNSA. The CDR3 is made up of 14 amino acids. Trimming stripped 1 base from V and 2 bases from J, with 9 bases between. As DNA, the CDR3 is TGTGCCAGCAGCTTAGGATTAGCGACCTACGAGCAGTACTTC. Its protein product is CASSLGLATYEQYF. Using reference TRBV7-2 and TRBJ2-7 for the parts outside the CDR3, the full variable domain is GAGVSQSPSNKVTEKGKDVELRCDPISGHTALYWYRQSLGQGLEFLIYFQGNSAPDKSGLPSDRFSAERTGGSVSTLTIQRTQQEDSAVYLCASSLGLATYEQYFGPGTRLTVT.

This chain joins TRBV29-1 and TRBJ2-1; D assignment may be TRBD1 or TRBD2 (5 bases each). V was trimmed by 8 bases and J by 6 bases, leaving 23 bases between them. Germline V gene lookup returns CDR1 SQVTM and CDR2 ANQGSEA. The CDR3 length is 15 residues. CDR3 region: CSLLGQGLRANEQFF. The CDR3 DNA is TGCAGCCTTCTGGGCCAGGGTTTGAGGGCCAATGAGCAGTTCTTC.

This clonotype occurred many times. J is TRBJ1-1 and V is TRBV5-1, with a possible D match to TRBD1 (5 bases). Per germline, CDR1 SGHRS and CDR2 YFSETQ. The germline V and J ends were trimmed by 6 bases and 1 base, with 10 bases remaining between them. There are 13 residues in the CDR3. The chain's CDR3 is CASMGGTNTEAFF. In DNA, the CDR3 is TGCGCCAGCATGGGCGGGACGAACACTGAAGCTTTCTTT.

This clonotype was observed a handful of times. This chain links TRBV6-6 with TRBJ2-1; D may correspond to TRBD1 or TRBD2 (5 bases each). The CDR3 is 12 residues long. The germline V gene has CDR1 MNHNY and CDR2 SVGAGI (reference sequence). The V end was cut by 6 bases, the J end by 7 bases, with 10 bases between. The CDR3 DNA sequence: TGTGCCAGCAGCCCCGGGGCGAATGAGCAGTTCTTC. Encoded protein: CASSPGANEQFF.

This clonotype was picked up one time. A much larger clone lies one base from this, so it may be a read error. The V gene is TRBV24-1, the J gene TRBJ2-1, with TRBD2 matching 13 bases. The germline gives CDR1 KGHDR, CDR2 SFDVKD. This CDR3 is built from 17 residues. The CDR3 reads CATSDTMGLAGFNERFF. The CDR3 nucleotides are TGTGCCACCAGTGACACCATGGGACTAGCGGGATTTAATGAGCGGTTCTTC.

Ten or more counts support this clonotype. The chain uses TRBV30 and TRBJ1-2; D uncertain. Germline V CDR1 and CDR2: GTSNPN, SVGIG (reference sequence). The CDR3 contains 11 residues. The V end was cut by 8 bases, the J end by 2 bases, with 9 bases between. The CDR3 DNA follows: TGTGCCCGGATGACGAACTATGGCTACACCTTC. Amino acid sequence: CARMTNYGYTF.

The rearrangement links TRBV28 to TRBJ1-6; maybe TRBD1 (6 bases). The CDR3 has 12 amino acids. Germline-derived CDR1 and CDR2 are MDHEN and SYDVKM. The V end was cut by 6 bases, the J end by 16 bases, with 16 bases between. The CDR3 sequence: CASRLDGGLLHF. The CDR3 DNA reads as TGTGCCAGCAGACTCGACGGGGGGCTACTCCACTTT.

As to this clonotype: A much larger clone is a single base away; this may be a read error. The DNA for the CDR3 is TGTGCCCGCAGTTACTCTGCCTCCACGGGCCCTGAAGCTTTCTTT. Translation: CARSYSASTGPEAFF. V is TRBV6-2 or TRBV6-3 and J is TRBJ1-1, with D hard to call. Germline-derived CDR1 and CDR2 are MNHEY and SVGEGT. The CDR3 length is 15 residues.

Details on this clonotype: The germline gene is not matched at one end of the junction; a read error may be the cause. This chain links TRBV5-1 with TRBJ2-5, with 8 bases lining up with TRBD1. The germline V gene has CDR1 SGHRS and CDR2 YFSETQ. The CDR3 covers 14 residues. Written as DNA, the CDR3 is TGCGCCAGCACCTTGGACAGGGCGGGCAATGAGCAGTACTTC. This translates into CASTLDRAGNEQYF.

Details on this clonotype: Compared with germline, one end of the junction differs, possibly owing to a read error. V usage is TRBV2 and J usage is TRBJ2-1; 10 nucleotides align to TRBD2. CDR1 and CDR2 (germline): SNHLY, FYNNEI. This CDR3 contains 13 residues. The CDR3 region is CASVEREGHEQFF. In DNA form, the CDR3 reads TGCGCCAGCGTCGAGCGGGAGGGCCATGAGCAGTTCTTC.

This clonotype has at least ten counts. The V gene is TRBV20-1, the J gene TRBJ2-1; 10 bases map to TRBD2. CDR1 DFQATT and CDR2 SNEGSKA come from the germline V gene (reference sequence). The CDR3 runs to 16 residues. With 5 bases clipped from V and 6 bases from J, the junction kept 13 bases outside the gene matches. The CDR3 DNA follows: TGCAGTGCTGGGGGGCAACTAGCGGGAAAGGTCAATGAGCAGTTCTTC. As protein: CSAGGQLAGKVNEQFF.

As for this clonotype: A read error may be the cause here, since a much bigger clone is one base away. The chain combines TRBV20-1 with TRBJ1-5, with D uncertain. V lost 6 bases to trimming and J lost 9 bases, with 18 bases between them. The CDR3 totals 13 residues. The germline CDR1 and CDR2 sequences are DFQATT and SNEGSKA (reference sequence). The CDR3 here is CSASQQTDRPQHF. The CDR3, as DNA: TGCAGTGCCTCCCAGCAAACTGATCGGCCCCAGCATTTT.

This clonotype has a handful of counts. The chain carries TRBV11-2 and TRBJ1-2, with D possibly being TRBD1 (6 bases). Between the trimmed V and J ends, which lost 1 base and 4 bases, there was a span of 16 bases. The CDR3 consists of 16 residues. Germline lookup yields CDR1 SGHAT and CDR2 FQNNGV. The CDR3 region has the DNA TGTGCCAGCAGCTTAGGAACAGGGATTTCCGGCTATGGCTACACCTTC. This encodes CASSLGTGISGYGYTF.

CDR3 residues: CASSLGLRLTTNTGELFF. Written as DNA, the CDR3 is TGTGCCAGCAGCTTAGGTTTGCGATTGACTACGAACACCGGGGAGCTGTTTTTT. The chain employs TRBV7-9 and TRBJ2-2, with D maybe TRBD2 (5 bases). Trimming removed 1 base at V and 0 bases at J, with 15 bases between. The V gene's germline CDR1 is SEHNR and CDR2 FQNEAQ (reference sequence). The CDR3 contains 18 residues. The whole variable domain, remainder taken from reference TRBV7-9 and TRBJ2-2, is DTGVSQNPRHKITKRGQNVTFRCDPISEHNRLYWYRQTLGQGPEFLTYFQNEAQLEKSRLLSDRFSAERPKGSFSTLEIQRTEQGDSAMYLCASSLGLRLTTNTGELFFGEGSRLTVL.

This clonotype turned up a few times. The chain employs TRBV25-1 and TRBJ2-5, with D hard to call. CDR1 is MGHDK and CDR2 is SYGVNS in the germline V gene. The CDR3 totals 9 residues. V was pared by 10 bases and J by 5 bases, with 5 bases between. The chain's CDR3 is CATGETQYF. The CDR3 nucleotides read TGTGCCACCGGGGAGACCCAGTACTTC.

This clonotype was recorded at least ten times. The chain joins TRBV12-3 or TRBV12-4 to TRBJ2-2; tentatively, D is TRBD1 or TRBD2 (5 bases each). This CDR3 is 12 amino acids long. The V end lost 4 bases, the J end lost 5 bases, and 5 bases lay between the germline ends. Here the CDR3 reads CASSWGTGELFF. The CDR3 region has the DNA TGTGCCAGCAGTTGGGGGACCGGGGAGCTGTTTTTT.

The chain is built from TRBV29-1 and TRBJ2-2, with D possibly matching TRBD2 (5 bases). The V end was cut by 3 bases, the J end by 7 bases, with 12 bases between. The CDR3 has 13 amino acids. CDR1 and CDR2 from the germline V gene are SQVTM and ANQGSEA. The chain's CDR3 is CSVEWLADGELFF. CDR3 DNA sequence: TGCAGCGTTGAGTGGCTAGCTGACGGGGAGCTGTTTTTT.

The chain joins TRBV12-3 or TRBV12-4 to TRBJ2-2; either TRBD1 or TRBD2 may supply D (5 bases each). Trimming took 6 bases from V and 2 from J, leaving 10 bases between them. The CDR3 has 14 residues. CDR3 in amino acids: CASSTGPNTGELFF. In DNA form, the CDR3 reads TGTGCCAGCAGCACGGGGCCTAACACCGGGGAGCTGTTTTTT.

Turning to this clonotype: This may be a read error, as it is one base from a much larger clone. This rearrangement joins TRBV7-2 to TRBJ2-1; no reliable D call. Trimming shortened V by 5 bases and J by 6 bases, and 5 bases separated the two germline ends. The germline V gene has CDR1 SGHTA and CDR2 FQGNSA. The CDR3 consists of 11 residues. The CDR3 loop reads CASSKVNEQFF. Written as DNA, the CDR3 is TGTGCCAGCAGCAAAGTCAATGAGCAGTTCTTC.